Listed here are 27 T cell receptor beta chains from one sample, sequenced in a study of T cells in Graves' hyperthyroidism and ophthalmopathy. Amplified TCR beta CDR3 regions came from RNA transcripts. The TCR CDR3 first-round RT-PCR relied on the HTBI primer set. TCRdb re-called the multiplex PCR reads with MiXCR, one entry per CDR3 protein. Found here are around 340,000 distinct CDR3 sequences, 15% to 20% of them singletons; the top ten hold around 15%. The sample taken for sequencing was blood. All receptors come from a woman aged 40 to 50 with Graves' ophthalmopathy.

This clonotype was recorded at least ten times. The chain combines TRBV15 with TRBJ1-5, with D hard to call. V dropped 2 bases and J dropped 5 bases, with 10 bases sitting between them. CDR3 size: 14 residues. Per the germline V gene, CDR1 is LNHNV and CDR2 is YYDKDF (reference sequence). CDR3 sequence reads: CATSRLIGDQPQHF. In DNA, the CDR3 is TGTGCCACCAGCAGACTGATAGGTGATCAGCCCCAGCATTTT.

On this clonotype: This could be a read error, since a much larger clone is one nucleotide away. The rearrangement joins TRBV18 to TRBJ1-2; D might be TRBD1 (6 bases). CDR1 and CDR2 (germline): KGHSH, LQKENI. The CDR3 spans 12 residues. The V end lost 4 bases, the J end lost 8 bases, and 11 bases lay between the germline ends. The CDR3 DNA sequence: TGTGCCAGCTCACGAATAGGGGGAGGCTACACCTTC. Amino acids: CASSRIGGGYTF.

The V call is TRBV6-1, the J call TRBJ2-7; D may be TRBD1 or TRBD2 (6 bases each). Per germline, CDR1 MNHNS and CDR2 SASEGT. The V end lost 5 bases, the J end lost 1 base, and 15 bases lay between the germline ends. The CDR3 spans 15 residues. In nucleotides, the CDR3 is TGTGCCAGCAGTAGGGGGGACTGGAGATCCTACGAGCAGTACTTC. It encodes CASSRGDWRSYEQYF.

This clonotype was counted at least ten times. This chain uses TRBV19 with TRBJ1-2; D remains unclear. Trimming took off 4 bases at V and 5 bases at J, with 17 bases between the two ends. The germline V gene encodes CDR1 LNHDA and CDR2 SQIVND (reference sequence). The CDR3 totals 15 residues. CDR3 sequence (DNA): TGTGCCAGTAGTAGTGCGGCGATTGGGGAGTATGGCTACACCTTC. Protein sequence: CASSSAAIGEYGYTF.

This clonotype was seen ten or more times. This CDR3 reads CASSALSGTFSYEQYF. CDR3 DNA: TGTGCCAGCAGTGCCCTCTCCGGGACGTTCTCCTACGAGCAGTACTTC. The J gene is TRBJ2-7, the V gene TRBV6-1; D possibly matches TRBD1 or TRBD2 (5 bases each). V was shortened by 4 bases and J by 0 bases, with 16 bases between the two germline ends. CDR1 is MNHNS, CDR2 SASEGT, per germline. The CDR3 totals 16 residues.

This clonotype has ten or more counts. The CDR3 loop reads CASSLVTGSRELFF. The CDR3 bases are TGCGCCAGCAGCTTGGTCACCGGGAGCCGGGAGCTGTTTTTT. The gene calls are TRBV5-1 and TRBJ2-2, with D possibly being TRBD2 (6 bases). This CDR3 region has 14 residues. V lost 0 bases to trimming and J lost 9 bases, with 12 bases between them. The germline CDR1 and CDR2 sequences are SGHRS and YFSETQ.

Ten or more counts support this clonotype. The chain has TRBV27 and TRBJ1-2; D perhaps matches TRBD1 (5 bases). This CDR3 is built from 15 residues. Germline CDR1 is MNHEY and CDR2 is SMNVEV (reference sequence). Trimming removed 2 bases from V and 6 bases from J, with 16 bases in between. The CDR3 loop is CASSLRGVAAHGYTF. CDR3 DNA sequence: TGTGCCAGCAGTTTACGGGGGGTCGCCGCCCATGGCTACACCTTC.

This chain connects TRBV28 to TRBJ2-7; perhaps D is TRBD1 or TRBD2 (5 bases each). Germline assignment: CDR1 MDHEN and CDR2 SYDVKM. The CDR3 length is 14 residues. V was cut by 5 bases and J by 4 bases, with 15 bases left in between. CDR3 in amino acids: CASSETGQTYEQYF. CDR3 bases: TGTGCCAGCAGTGAGACGGGGCAGACTTACGAGCAGTACTTC.

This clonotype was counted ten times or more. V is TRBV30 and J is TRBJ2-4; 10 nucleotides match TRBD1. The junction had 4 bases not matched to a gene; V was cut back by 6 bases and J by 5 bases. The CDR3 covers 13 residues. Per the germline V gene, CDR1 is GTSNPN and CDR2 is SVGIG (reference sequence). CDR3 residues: CACSGTGENIQYF. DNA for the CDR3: TGTGCCTGCTCGGGGACAGGGGAAAACATTCAGTACTTC. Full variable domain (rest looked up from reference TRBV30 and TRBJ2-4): SQTIHQWPATLVQPVGSPLSLECTVEGTSNPNLYWYRQAAGRGLQLLFYSVGIGQISSEVPQNLSASRPQDRQFILSSKKLLLSDSGFYLCACSGTGENIQYFGAGTRLSVL.

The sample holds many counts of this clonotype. The CDR3 nucleotides read TGCAGTGCTAGAGGCCTCAGGGGGGAGAATCAGCCCCAGCATTTT. Translating gives CSARGLRGENQPQHF. V and J are TRBV20-1 and TRBJ1-5; 7 bases fit TRBD1. J was trimmed by 4 bases and V by 1 base; bases with no gene match: 7. Looked up from germline, CDR1 is DFQATT and CDR2 is SNEGSKA (reference sequence). There are 15 residues in the CDR3.

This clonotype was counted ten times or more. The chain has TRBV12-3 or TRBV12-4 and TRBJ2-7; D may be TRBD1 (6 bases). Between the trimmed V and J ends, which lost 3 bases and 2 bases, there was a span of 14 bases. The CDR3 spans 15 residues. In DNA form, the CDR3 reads TGTGCCAGCAGTTTCGTACAGGGACACACCTACGAGCAGTACTTC. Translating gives CASSFVQGHTYEQYF.

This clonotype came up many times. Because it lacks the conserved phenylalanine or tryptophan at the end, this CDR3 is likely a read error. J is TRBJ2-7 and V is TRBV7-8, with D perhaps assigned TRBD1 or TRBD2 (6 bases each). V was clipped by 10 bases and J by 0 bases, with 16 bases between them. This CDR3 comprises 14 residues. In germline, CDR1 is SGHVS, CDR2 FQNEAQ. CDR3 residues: CATGGGDTSYEQYL. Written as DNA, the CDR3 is TGTGCCACCGGTGGAGGGGACACCTCCTACGAGCAGTACCTC.

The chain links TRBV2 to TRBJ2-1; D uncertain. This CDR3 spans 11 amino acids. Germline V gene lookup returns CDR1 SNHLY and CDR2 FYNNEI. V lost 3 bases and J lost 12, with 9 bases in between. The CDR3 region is CASSDGFGQFF. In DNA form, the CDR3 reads TGTGCCAGCAGTGATGGATTCGGGCAGTTCTTC.

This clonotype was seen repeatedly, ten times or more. The DNA of the CDR3 is TGTGCCAGCAGTTTAGCCGGGACAACAAACCAAGGGGGAGCTTTCTTT. It is translated as CASSLAGTTNQGGAFF. The gene calls are TRBV28 and TRBJ1-1; possibly TRBD1 for D (6 bases). Between the trimmed V and J ends, which lost 2 bases and 10 bases, there was a span of 23 bases. The CDR3 is 16 amino acids. Germline CDR1 reads MDHEN; CDR2 reads SYDVKM.

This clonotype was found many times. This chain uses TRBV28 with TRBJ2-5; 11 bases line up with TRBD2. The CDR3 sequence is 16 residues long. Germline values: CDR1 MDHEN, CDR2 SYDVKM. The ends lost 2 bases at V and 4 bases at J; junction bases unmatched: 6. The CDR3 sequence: CASSLDSGRAGETQYF. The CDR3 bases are TGTGCCAGCAGTTTAGATAGCGGGAGGGCAGGAGAGACCCAGTACTTC.

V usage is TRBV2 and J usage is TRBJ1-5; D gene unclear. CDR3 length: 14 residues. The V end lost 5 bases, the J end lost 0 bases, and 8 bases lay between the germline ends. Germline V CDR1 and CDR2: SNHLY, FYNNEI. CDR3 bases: TGTGCCAGCAGTTATTCCAGTAGCAATCAGCCCCAGCATTTT. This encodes CASSYSSSNQPQHF.

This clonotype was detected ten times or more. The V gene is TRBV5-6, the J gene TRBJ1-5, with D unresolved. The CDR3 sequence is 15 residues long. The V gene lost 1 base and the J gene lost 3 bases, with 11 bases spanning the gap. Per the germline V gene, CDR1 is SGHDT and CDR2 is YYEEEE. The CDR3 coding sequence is TGTGCCAGCAGCTTGTCGGCGAGGATCAATCAGCCCCAGCATTTT. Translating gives CASSLSARINQPQHF. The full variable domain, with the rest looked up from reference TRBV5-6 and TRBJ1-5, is DAGVTQSPTHLIKTRGQQVTLRCSPKSGHDTVSWYQQALGQGPQFIFQYYEEEERQRGNFPDRFSGHQFPNYSSELNVNALLLGDSALYLCASSLSARINQPQHFGDGTRLSIL.

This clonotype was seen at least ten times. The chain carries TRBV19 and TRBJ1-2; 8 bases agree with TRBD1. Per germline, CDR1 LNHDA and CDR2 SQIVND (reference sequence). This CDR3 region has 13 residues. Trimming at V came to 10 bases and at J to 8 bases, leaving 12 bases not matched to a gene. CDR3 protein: CATGGQGVGGYTF. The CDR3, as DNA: TGTGCCACCGGAGGACAGGGTGTGGGAGGCTACACCTTC.

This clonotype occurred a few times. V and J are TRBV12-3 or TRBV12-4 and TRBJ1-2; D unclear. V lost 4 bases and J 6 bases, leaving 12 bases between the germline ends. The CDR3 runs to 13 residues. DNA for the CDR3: TGTGCCAGCAGTTATGGTTACGGGGATGGCTACACCTTC. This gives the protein CASSYGYGDGYTF.

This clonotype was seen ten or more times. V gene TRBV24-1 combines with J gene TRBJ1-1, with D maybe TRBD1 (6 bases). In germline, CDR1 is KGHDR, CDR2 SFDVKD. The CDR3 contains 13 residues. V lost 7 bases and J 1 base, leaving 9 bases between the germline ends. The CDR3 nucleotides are TGTGCCACCAGCCTGACAGGGAACACTGAAGCTTTCTTT. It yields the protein CATSLTGNTEAFF.

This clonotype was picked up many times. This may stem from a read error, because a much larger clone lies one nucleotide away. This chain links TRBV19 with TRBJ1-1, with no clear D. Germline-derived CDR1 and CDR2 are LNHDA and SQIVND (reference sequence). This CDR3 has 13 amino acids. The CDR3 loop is CASSTTENTEALF. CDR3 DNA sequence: TGTGCCAGTAGTACAACAGAGAACACTGAAGCTTTATTT. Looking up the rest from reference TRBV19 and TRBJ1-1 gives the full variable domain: DGGITQSPKYLFRKEGQNVTLSCEQNLNHDAMYWYRQDPGQGLRLIYYSQIVNDFQKGDIAEGYSVSREKKESFPLTVTSAQKNPTAFYLCASSTTENTEALFGQGTRLTVV.

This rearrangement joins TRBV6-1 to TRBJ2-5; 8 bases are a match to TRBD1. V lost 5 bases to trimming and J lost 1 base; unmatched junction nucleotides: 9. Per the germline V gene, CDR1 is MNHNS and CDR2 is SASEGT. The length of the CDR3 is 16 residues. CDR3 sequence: CASSTRTGFGQETQYF. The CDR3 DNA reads TGTGCCAGCAGTACCCGGACAGGGTTTGGCCAAGAGACCCAGTACTTC.

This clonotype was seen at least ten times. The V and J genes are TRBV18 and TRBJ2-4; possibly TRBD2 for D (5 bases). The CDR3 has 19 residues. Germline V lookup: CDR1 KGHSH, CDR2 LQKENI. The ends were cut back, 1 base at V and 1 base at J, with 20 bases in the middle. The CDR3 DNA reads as TGTGCCAGCTCACCACGCGGCGGACTTCGGGTTGTGGCCAAAAACATTCAGTACTTC. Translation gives CASSPRGGLRVVAKNIQYF.

Here the CDR3 reads CASSPNAGTGPETQYF. The CDR3, as DNA: TGTGCCAGTAGTCCGAATGCCGGGACAGGGCCGGAGACCCAGTACTTC. The chain is built from TRBV19 and TRBJ2-5; 9 positions match TRBD1. Germline CDR1 LNHDA, CDR2 SQIVND (reference sequence). This CDR3 is built from 16 residues. Trimming removed 5 bases from V and 5 bases from J; junction bases left unmatched: 12.

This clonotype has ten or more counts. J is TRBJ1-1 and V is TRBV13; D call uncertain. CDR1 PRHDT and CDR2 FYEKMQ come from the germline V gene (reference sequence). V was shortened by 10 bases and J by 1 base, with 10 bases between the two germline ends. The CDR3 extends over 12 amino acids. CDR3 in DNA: TGTGCCACCGGGGATCGGAACACTGAAGCTTTCTTT. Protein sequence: CATGDRNTEAFF.

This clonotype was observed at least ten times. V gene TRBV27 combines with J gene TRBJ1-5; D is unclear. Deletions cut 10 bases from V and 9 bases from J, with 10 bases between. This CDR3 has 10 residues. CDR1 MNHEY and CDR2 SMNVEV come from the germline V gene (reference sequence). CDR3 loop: CATLGRPQHF. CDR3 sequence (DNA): TGTGCCACCCTCGGTCGGCCCCAGCATTTT.

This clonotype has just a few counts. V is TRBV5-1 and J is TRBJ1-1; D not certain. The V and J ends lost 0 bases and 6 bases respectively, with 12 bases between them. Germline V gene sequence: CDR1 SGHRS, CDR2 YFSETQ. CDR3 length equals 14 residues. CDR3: CASSLVRVTAEAFF. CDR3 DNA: TGCGCCAGCAGCTTGGTGCGGGTTACCGCTGAAGCTTTCTTT.